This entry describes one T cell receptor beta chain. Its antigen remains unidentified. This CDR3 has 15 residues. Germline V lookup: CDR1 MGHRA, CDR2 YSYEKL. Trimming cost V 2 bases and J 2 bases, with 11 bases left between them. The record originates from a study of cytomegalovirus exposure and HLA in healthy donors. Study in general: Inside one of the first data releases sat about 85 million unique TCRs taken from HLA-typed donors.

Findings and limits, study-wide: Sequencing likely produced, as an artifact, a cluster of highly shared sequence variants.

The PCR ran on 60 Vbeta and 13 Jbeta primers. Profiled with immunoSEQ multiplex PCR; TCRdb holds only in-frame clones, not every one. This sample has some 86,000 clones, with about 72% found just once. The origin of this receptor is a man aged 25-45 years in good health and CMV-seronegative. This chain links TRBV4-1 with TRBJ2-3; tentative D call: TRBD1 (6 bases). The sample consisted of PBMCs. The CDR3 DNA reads TGCGCCAGCAGCCAAACAGGGCTATCCACAGATACGCAGTATTTT. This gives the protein CASSQTGLSTDTQYF.